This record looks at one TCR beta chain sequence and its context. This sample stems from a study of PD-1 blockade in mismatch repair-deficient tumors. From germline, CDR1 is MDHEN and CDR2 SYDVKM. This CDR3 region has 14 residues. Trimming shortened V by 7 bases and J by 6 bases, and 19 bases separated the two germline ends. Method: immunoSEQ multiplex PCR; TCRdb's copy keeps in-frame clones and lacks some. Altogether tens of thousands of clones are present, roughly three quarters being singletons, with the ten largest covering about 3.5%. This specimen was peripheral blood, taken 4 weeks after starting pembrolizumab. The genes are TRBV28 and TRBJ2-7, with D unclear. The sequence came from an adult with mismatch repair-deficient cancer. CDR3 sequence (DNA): TGTGCCAGCACCACTACCGCAGTCTTACGCGAGCAGTACTTC. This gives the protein CASTTTAVLREQYF. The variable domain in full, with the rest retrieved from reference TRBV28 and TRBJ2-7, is DVKVTQSSRYLVKRTGEKVFLECVQDMDHENMFWYRQDPGLGLRLIYFSYDVKMKEKGDIPEGYSVSREKKERFSLILESASTNQTSMYLCASTTTAVLREQYFGPGTRLTVT.